These 21 T cell receptor beta chains were sequenced from one sample in a study of cytotoxic CD8 clonotypes in ibrutinib-treated CLL. Generated by immunoSEQ multiplex PCR, the TCRdb table keeps only in-frame clones and is missing some. The table lists some 130,000 clones, more than 85% of them singletons. This sample comprised PBMCs, obtained after 12 months of ibrutinib treatment. Receptors originate from a human donor with chronic lymphocytic leukemia.

The chain employs TRBV9 and TRBJ2-7; 11 bases map to TRBD1. The CDR3 has 14 residues. The germline CDR1 and CDR2 sequences are SGDLS and YYNGEE. V trimming: 4 bases; J trimming: 6 bases; junction bases outside the gene matches: 6. The CDR3 loop reads CASSPWTGGLEQYF. In nucleotides, the CDR3 is TGTGCCAGCAGCCCTTGGACAGGGGGCCTCGAGCAGTACTTC.

This chain connects TRBV25-1 to TRBJ2-1; D possibly uses TRBD1 or TRBD2 (5 bases each). Deletions cut 3 bases from V and 3 bases from J, with 12 bases between. There are 15 residues in the CDR3. Looked up from germline, CDR1 is MGHDK and CDR2 is SYGVNS. CDR3 sequence (DNA): TGTGCCAGCAGTGAGGGGGACGGAAGCTACAATGAGCAGTTCTTC. It translates to CASSEGDGSYNEQFF.

This clone was seen only a few times. The chain recombines TRBV18 with TRBJ2-5; D is possibly TRBD1 or TRBD2 (5 bases each). The V and J ends lost 2 bases and 4 bases respectively, with 11 bases between them. CDR1 is KGHSH and CDR2 is LQKENI in the germline V gene. The CDR3 is 14 amino acids. The CDR3 DNA follows: TGTGCCAGCTCACCAAGGGACCCTCCAGAGACCCAGTACTTC. Translated, it gives CASSPRDPPETQYF.

This sequence joins TRBV6-5 and TRBJ2-7; TRBD2 aligns across 12 bases. This CDR3 contains 16 residues. Germline V CDR1 and CDR2: MNHEY, SVGAGI. V lost 0 bases, J lost 3 bases, and 3 bases stayed unmatched. The CDR3 region is CASSYSGLAGNYEQYF. The CDR3 nucleotides read TGTGCCAGCAGTTACTCTGGACTAGCGGGGAACTACGAGCAGTACTTC.

The rearrangement joins TRBV18 to TRBJ2-3; TRBD1 is a possible D gene (6 bases). The CDR3 extends over 14 amino acids. The germline V gene has CDR1 KGHSH and CDR2 LQKENI. The germline V and J ends were trimmed by 4 bases and 1 base, with 9 bases remaining between them. The CDR3, as DNA: TGTGCCAGCTCACTAGGACAGCGCACAGATACGCAGTATTTT. It translates to CASSLGQRTDTQYF.

The CDR3 nucleotides read TGTGCCAGCAGCCCCCCCCCTAGGACGTGCGGGAGCAATCAGCCCCAGCATTTT. It codes for CASSPPPRTCGSNQPQHF. The chain is built from TRBV5-8 and TRBJ1-5; the D is unclear. This CDR3 is built from 18 residues. Germline V gene lookup returns CDR1 SGHTS and CDR2 YDEGEE. V lost 4 bases and J lost 1, with 21 bases in between.

This rearrangement joins TRBV30 to TRBJ2-3, with 10 bases fitting TRBD1. The CDR3 runs 13 residues. Losses at the gene ends were 8 bases for V and 4 bases for J; bases not matched to a gene: 6. Germline-derived CDR1 and CDR2 are GTSNPN and SVGIG (reference sequence). As DNA, the CDR3 is TGTGCCGCAGGGACAGGGGTGTCAGATACGCAGTATTTT. Amino acid sequence: CAAGTGVSDTQYF.

V is TRBV6-5 and J is TRBJ1-5; possible D gene TRBD1, 6 bases. With 2 bases removed from V and 5 bases from J, the gap between germline ends came to 7 bases. The CDR3 is 13 amino acids. Germline V gene sequence: CDR1 MNHEY, CDR2 SVGAGI. The CDR3 region is CASSYNRDQPQHF. The CDR3 coding sequence is TGTGCCAGCAGTTACAACAGGGATCAGCCCCAGCATTTT.

The CDR3 region is CASSPRMGQETQYF. The CDR3 nucleotides read TGTGCCAGCAGCCCTCGGATGGGGCAAGAGACCCAGTACTTC. The chain has TRBV27 and TRBJ2-5, with D unclear. Trimming took 6 bases from V and 2 from J, leaving 13 bases between them. The CDR3 consists of 14 residues. Germline CDR1 reads MNHEY; CDR2 reads SMNVEV (reference sequence).

The chain uses TRBV2 and TRBJ2-3; D not resolved. Deletions cut 7 bases from V and 2 bases from J, with 10 bases between. The CDR3 sequence is 13 residues long. Looked up from germline, CDR1 is SNHLY and CDR2 is FYNNEI. The chain's CDR3 is CASTDGVTDTQYF. As DNA, the CDR3 is TGTGCCAGCACGGACGGAGTCACAGATACGCAGTATTTT.

The rearrangement joins TRBV9 to TRBJ2-7; 11 nucleotides match TRBD2. The junction had 3 bases not matched to a gene; V was cut back by 4 bases and J by 3 bases. Germline V lookup: CDR1 SGDLS, CDR2 YYNGEE. This CDR3 is 14 amino acids long. DNA for the CDR3: TGTGCCAGCAGCTCACTAGCGGGAGACTACGAGCAGTACTTC. Protein: CASSSLAGDYEQYF. The whole variable domain, remainder taken from reference TRBV9 and TRBJ2-7, is DSGVTQTPKHLITATGQRVTLRCSPRSGDLSVYWYQQSLDQGLQFLIQYYNGEERAKGNILERFSAQQFPDLHSELNLSSLELGDSALYFCASSSLAGDYEQYFGPGTRLTVT.

The chain links TRBV27 to TRBJ2-1; perhaps TRBD1 as D (5 bases). There are 15 residues in the CDR3. Trimming removed 2 bases at V and 4 bases at J, with 12 bases between. Germline V gene data show CDR1 as MNHEY and CDR2 as SMNVEV (reference sequence). CDR3 DNA: TGTGCCAGCAGTTTAGACAGAGCATCGTACAATGAGCAGTTCTTC. This gives the protein CASSLDRASYNEQFF.

CDR3 coding DNA: TGTGCCAGCAGGCCAGGGAGGCGTGAAAAACTGTTTTTT. Translated, it gives CASRPGRREKLFF. The rearrangement uses TRBV25-1 and TRBJ1-4; perhaps TRBD1 as D (5 bases). Germline CDR1 MGHDK, CDR2 SYGVNS. Trimming cost V 6 bases and J 7 bases, with 12 bases left between them. The CDR3 is made up of 13 amino acids.

J is TRBJ2-5 and V is TRBV5-1, with D possibly TRBD1 on 5 matching bases. V shed 4 bases and J shed 1 base, with 8 bases lying between them. There are 13 residues in the CDR3. CDR1 is SGHRS, CDR2 YFSETQ, per germline. The CDR3 loop is CASSRQTQETQYF. CDR3 in DNA: TGCGCCAGCAGCAGACAGACCCAAGAGACCCAGTACTTC.

The chain is built from TRBV7-9 and TRBJ1-3; no clear D gene. Germline CDR1 and CDR2: SEHNR and FQNEAQ (reference sequence). The CDR3 totals 16 residues. The V gene lost 1 base and the J gene lost 0 bases, with 10 bases spanning the gap. For the CDR3, the DNA is TGTGCCAGCAGCTTAGTTCTGCGGCTCTCTGGAAACACCATATATTTT. Translated: CASSLVLRLSGNTIYF.

The chain links TRBV7-3 to TRBJ1-1; D ambiguous. This CDR3 comprises 13 residues. Germline V CDR1 and CDR2: SGHTA, FQGTGA. V was trimmed by 3 bases and J by 1 base, leaving 6 bases between them. The CDR3 sequence: CASSFQPNTEAFF. The CDR3 DNA reads as TGTGCCAGCAGCTTTCAACCGAACACTGAAGCTTTCTTT.

This chain connects TRBV6-5 to TRBJ1-2, with D hard to call. Trimming shortened V by 7 bases and J by 7 bases, and 10 bases separated the two germline ends. In germline, CDR1 is MNHEY, CDR2 SVGAGI. The CDR3 loop spans 11 amino acids. As DNA, the CDR3 is TGTGCCAGCATAGGGTTTAGTGGCTACACCTTC. Its translation is CASIGFSGYTF.

The chain carries TRBV4-2 and TRBJ2-1; a possible D gene is TRBD2 (6 bases). The V end was cut by 1 base, the J end by 7 bases, with 17 bases between. The CDR3 runs to 16 residues. Germline V gives CDR1 LGHNA, CDR2 YNFKEQ. The CDR3 bases are TGTGCCAGCAGCCAAGGGGGGGACTCCCCGGGGAATGAGCAGTTCTTC. This encodes CASSQGGDSPGNEQFF.

The rearrangement uses TRBV28 and TRBJ1-2, with a tentative D call TRBD1 (6 bases). CDR1 is MDHEN and CDR2 is SYDVKM in the germline V gene. Trimming removed 5 bases at V and 1 base at J, with 20 bases between. The CDR3 loop spans 17 amino acids. DNA for the CDR3: TGTGCCAGCAGTGCCAGGGGACTTGCTCCGTATAACTATGGCTACACCTTC. This gives the protein CASSARGLAPYNYGYTF.

V is TRBV28 and J is TRBJ1-5; 8 nucleotides line up with TRBD1. V lost 7 bases to trimming and J lost 7 bases; unmatched junction nucleotides: 12. This CDR3 spans 15 amino acids. Germline V gene lookup returns CDR1 MDHEN and CDR2 SYDVKM. The CDR3: CASNGRTGFRQPQHF. CDR3 DNA sequence: TGTGCCAGCAATGGAAGGACAGGGTTTCGGCAGCCCCAGCATTTT.

V usage is TRBV2 and J usage is TRBJ2-3; D perhaps matches TRBD2 (6 bases). Germline V lookup: CDR1 SNHLY, CDR2 FYNNEI. The CDR3 has 16 amino acids. Trimming left V 8 bases short and J 3 bases short, with 21 bases between. CDR3 DNA sequence: TGTGCCAGCTCCGAGATGGAGGGGTTAGTAACAGATACGCAGTATTTT. It specifies CASSEMEGLVTDTQYF.